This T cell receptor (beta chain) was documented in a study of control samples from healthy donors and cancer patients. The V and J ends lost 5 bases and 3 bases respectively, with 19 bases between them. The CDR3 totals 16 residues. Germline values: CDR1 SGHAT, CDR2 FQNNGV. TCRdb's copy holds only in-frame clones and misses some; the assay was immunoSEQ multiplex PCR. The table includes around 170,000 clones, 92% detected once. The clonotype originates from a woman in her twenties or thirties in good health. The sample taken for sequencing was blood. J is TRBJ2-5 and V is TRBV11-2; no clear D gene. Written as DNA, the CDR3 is TGTGCCAGCAGCCAACCACCCGAGGAGACGGAAGAGACCCAGTACTTC. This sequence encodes CASSQPPEETEETQYF. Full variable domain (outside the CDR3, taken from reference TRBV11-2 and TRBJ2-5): EAGVAQSPRYKIIEKRQSVAFWCNPISGHATLYWYQQILGQGPKLLIQFQNNGVVDDSQLPKDRFSAERLKGVDSTLKIQPAKLEDSAVYLCASSQPPEETEETQYFGPGTRLLVL.